This T cell receptor (beta chain) was sequenced during a study of T cell responses to AZD1222 COVID-19 vaccine. Study results and caveats: Unmutated regions of variants are reportedly targeted by nearly half of spike-specific TCRs. Among vaccine-associated CD4 TCRs, coverage spanned spike, with dominance at 160-218 and 743-854.

Produced via immunoSEQ multiplex PCR; TCRdb's table is partial and in-frame only. The sample holds 55,000 to 75,000 clones, 88% seen once. As regards this clone: Its antigen remains unidentified.

V was trimmed by 3 bases and J by 5 bases, leaving 10 bases between them. The CDR3 totals 13 residues. Germline V gives CDR1 SNHLY, CDR2 FYNNEI. This chain uses TRBV2 with TRBJ1-1; D is undetermined. Source: peripheral blood, taken on day 0 of AZD1222 vaccination. This TCR was recovered from an adult in good health. CDR3 nucleotide sequence: TGTGCCAGCAGTGATATCGTGGGAACTGAAGCTTTCTTT. It yields the protein CASSDIVGTEAFF.